The rows below give T cell receptor beta chains drawn from one sample of a study of cytomegalovirus exposure and HLA in healthy donors. Profiled with immunoSEQ multiplex PCR; TCRdb holds only in-frame clones, not every one. Of 85,000 to 100,000 clones in the sample, roughly three fifths were seen once. The sequenced sample consisted of PBMCs. The receptors were gathered from a man in his fifties or sixties in good health and CMV-seronegative. Each CDR3 is given without its conserved first and last residue. The order of the fields is clone size, V gene, CDR3 protein. Size tells how often a clone was seen (once, few, many) or the class of an expanded clone, and some rows leave it out.

few,TRBV25-1,ASSERSGQGVGYT
.,TRBV7-7,ASSRVLTGELF
.,TRBV9,ASSEGQGLLWGYT
.,TRBV5-1,ASSRGLASYEQY
.,TRBV6-1,ASSKGTGRGYT
.,TRBV6-1,ASSETHRRD
few,TRBV29-1,SVDRVNEQF
.,TRBV6-1,ASIVGRETQY
.,TRBV1,TSSQVWDRGLYNYGYT
.,TRBV12-5,ASGLAGGPGTQY
once,TRBV5-4,ASSKNRFNEQF
.,TRBV4-1,ASSHGSSDYGYT
.,TRBV19,ASSIDLPLRGHPATNEKLF
once,TRBV6-6,ASFPGVASTDTQY
.,TRBV5-6,ASSWGQGASAF
few,TRBV28,ASSLGGTGANTEAF
.,TRBV5-1,ASSLVLAGGEQY
few,TRBV9,ASSPGTGVTGELF
.,TRBV7-3,ASSLMDRSPAGYT
.,TRBV27,ATSGVKFSTDTQY
.,TRBV18,ASSPSVGGRDTEAF
.,TRBV7-7,ASSLGDNYNEQF
many,TRBV9,ASSEGTGLSTDTQY
.,TRBV2,ASITGTSGAYEQY
.,TRBV27,ASSSKAGGDTDTQY
few,TRBV7-9,SSSLSPGPSVYNEQF
.,TRBV5-1,ASSLRFRGSRPSSGDTEAF
.,TRBV5-5,ASSLEGHERRKY
few,TRBV5-1,ASSPRQGGGNEQF
.,TRBV19,ASRQLNTEAF
few,TRBV2,ASRDRADTQY
.,TRBV7-9,ASSSGTGLDTQY
.,TRBV6-1,ASSFDSNTEAF
.,TRBV7-3,AHSVGADYEQY
.,TRBV12-5,ASGLVLGDQETQY
.,TRBV6-5,ASSARGASYEQY
.,TRBV5-1,ASSLGQFYTDTQY
.,TRBV14,ASSQDLGSGGKTQY
few,TRBV4-1,ASSQDGKGTANEKLF
few,TRBV7-9,ASSARGDRGSGELF
.,TRBV10-3,AISRAGQGATGYT
few,TRBV5-4,ASSLASGNYEQY
.,TRBV15,ASKRGRADTQY
.,TRBV29-1,SVESVGVEAF
.,TRBV18,ASSLARGPNNYGYT
.,TRBV2,ASRNLLASGANVLT
.,TRBV7-3,ASSPGAGLAGAAQY
.,TRBV6-1,ASSEALGQLSI
.,TRBV7-2,ASSPGQGKSGYT
.,TRBV29-1,SVEDSQETQY
.,TRBV19,ASRQASLETQY
.,TRBV12-5,ASGFTGTGTLTNEKLF
few,TRBV6-1,ASSNGLAGAQY
.,TRBV28,ASSDGQGALVYYGYT
.,TRBV29-1,SVKMGGSREQF
medium-sized,TRBV21-1,ASSIPGQGGYVRNQPQH
.,TRBV5-6,ASSIRPGQRITGELF